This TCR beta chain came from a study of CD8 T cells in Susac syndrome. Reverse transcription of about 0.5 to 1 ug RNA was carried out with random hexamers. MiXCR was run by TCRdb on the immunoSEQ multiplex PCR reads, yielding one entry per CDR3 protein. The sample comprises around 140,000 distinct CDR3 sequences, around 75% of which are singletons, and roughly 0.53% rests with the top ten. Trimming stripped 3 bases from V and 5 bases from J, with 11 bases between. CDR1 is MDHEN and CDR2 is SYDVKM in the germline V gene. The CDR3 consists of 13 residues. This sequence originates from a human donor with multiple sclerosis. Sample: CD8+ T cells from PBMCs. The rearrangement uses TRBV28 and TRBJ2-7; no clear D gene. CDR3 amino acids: CASSLALRNEQYF. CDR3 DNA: TGTGCCAGCAGTTTGGCTTTGAGGAACGAGCAGTACTTC.